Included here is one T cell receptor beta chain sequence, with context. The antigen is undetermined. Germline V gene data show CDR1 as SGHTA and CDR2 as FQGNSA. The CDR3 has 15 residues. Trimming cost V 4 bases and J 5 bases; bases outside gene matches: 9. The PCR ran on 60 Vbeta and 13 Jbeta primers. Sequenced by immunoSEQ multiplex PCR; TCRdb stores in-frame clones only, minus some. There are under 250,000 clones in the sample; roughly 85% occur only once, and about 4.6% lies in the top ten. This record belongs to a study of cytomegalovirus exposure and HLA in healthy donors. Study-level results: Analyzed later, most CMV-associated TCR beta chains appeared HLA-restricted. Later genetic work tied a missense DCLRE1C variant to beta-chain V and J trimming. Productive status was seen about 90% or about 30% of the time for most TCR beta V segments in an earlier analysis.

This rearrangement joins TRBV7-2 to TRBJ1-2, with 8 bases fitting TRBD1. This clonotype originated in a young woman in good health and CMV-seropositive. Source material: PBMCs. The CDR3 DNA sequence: TGTGCCAGCAGCTCCCGGACAGGGAGAATATATGGCTACACCTTC. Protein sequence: CASSSRTGRIYGYTF.